The 10 T cell receptor beta chains in this list originate from one sample, sequenced in a study of T cells expressing NK-cell markers. TCRdb reprocessed the 5' RACE reads and stores each CDR3 protein as one record, lacking DNA. Here the sample table reports about 260,000 distinct CDR3 sequences. Sequencing used blood T cells: a sorted CD56 or NKG2C T cell subset, CD4+ or CD8+ T cells, or bulk PBMC T cells (not recorded which). The receptors were gathered from a man aged 18 to 35 in good health.

The V and J genes are TRBV6-1 and TRBJ1-6. The V gene's germline CDR1 is MNHNS and CDR2 SASEGT. This CDR3 comprises 12 residues. The CDR3 here is CASSEPNSPLHF.

CDR3 region: CSAPGGGGDYGYTF. The chain links TRBV20-1 to TRBJ1-2; TCRdb picks TRBD1, but there is no DNA to check that call. This CDR3 spans 14 amino acids. In germline, CDR1 is DFQATT, CDR2 SNEGSKA (reference sequence).

The chain employs TRBV28 and TRBJ2-7; TCRdb picks TRBD2, but there is no DNA to check that call. From germline, CDR1 is MDHEN and CDR2 SYDVKM. There are 16 residues in the CDR3. CDR3 residues: CASSSLRLAVSYEQYF.

The chain couples TRBV20-1 to TRBJ2-7; TCRdb picks TRBD2, but there is no DNA to check that call. The CDR3 length is 14 residues. Per germline, CDR1 DFQATT and CDR2 SNEGSKA (reference sequence). CDR3 protein: CSAKGLVGSYEQYF.

The chain joins TRBV9 to TRBJ2-1; TCRdb's assignment of TRBD2 cannot be checked, as there is no DNA. This CDR3 region has 15 residues. Germline V gene lookup returns CDR1 SGDLS and CDR2 YYNGEE. This CDR3 reads CASSVVTSGLHEQFF.

V and J are TRBV25-1 and TRBJ2-3. The V gene's germline CDR1 is MGHDK and CDR2 SYGVNS. The CDR3 runs to 14 residues. CDR3 in amino acids: CASSRTGSADTQYF.

The chain employs TRBV5-1 and TRBJ2-4; the TRBD2 assignment by TCRdb is unverifiable without DNA. The CDR3 is 11 residues long. CDR1 is SGHRS and CDR2 is YFSETQ in the germline V gene. This chain's CDR3 is CASREETIQYF.

The chain is built from TRBV6-2 or TRBV6-3 and TRBJ2-1; TCRdb's D call of TRBD1 is untestable without DNA. The CDR3 is 15 amino acids. Germline CDR1 and CDR2: MNHEY and SVGEGT. The CDR3 spells CASSDRTGRVNEQFF.

The CDR3 reads CASSYPGGGGETQYF. The chain recombines TRBV28 with TRBJ2-5; with no DNA, the TCRdb D assignment of TRBD1 cannot be verified. Germline CDR1 is MDHEN and CDR2 is SYDVKM. The CDR3 is 15 amino acids.

The gene calls are TRBV14 and TRBJ2-1; with no DNA, the TCRdb D assignment of TRBD2 cannot be verified. Germline V gene data show CDR1 as SGHDN and CDR2 as FVKESK. This CDR3 contains 14 residues. CDR3 residues: CASRGQGVRNEQFF.